The present entry profiles one TCR beta chain with its context. Its target is not known. A CD45RA+ naive subset and a CD45RA-negative memory subset were split from CD4+ cells. Assay runs were performed at deep level. Libraries were prepared by immunoSEQ multiplex PCR; TCRdb keeps only in-frame clonotypes and omits some of them. The sample holds over a million clones, 78% seen once. This sample is part of a study of shared clonotypes between healthy human individuals. The study, taken as a whole, reports: It was the few donors that limited the genetic and exposure-history diversity represented.

V was pared by 4 bases and J by 4 bases, with 10 bases between. The CDR3 is made up of 13 amino acids. Germline CDR1 is MDHEN and CDR2 is SYDVKM. This sequence was found in a man aged 18 to 30 in good health. Some clones in this sample may be carry-over from other donors' samples. V is TRBV28 and J is TRBJ1-2; D uncertain. Sequenced sample: memory CD4+ T cells from PBMCs. Subset: CD45RA-negative fraction. CDR3 sequence reads: CASSSTTSYGYTF. DNA of the CDR3: TGTGCCAGCAGTTCGACGACCTCCTATGGCTACACCTTC.